This T cell receptor (beta chain) was observed in a study of control samples from healthy donors and cancer patients. The CDR3 runs 16 residues. Germline assignment: CDR1 SGHKS and CDR2 YYEKEE (reference sequence). The ends were cut back, 4 bases at V and 10 bases at J, with 21 bases in the middle. Sequencing used immunoSEQ multiplex PCR; TCRdb keeps in-frame clones, though not all of them. The sample consists of some 96,000 clones, about 90% of them appearing once. The rearrangement links TRBV5-5 to TRBJ1-6; a possible D gene is TRBD1 (6 bases). The sequence was obtained from a woman between 45 and 60 years old in good health. Sequencing was carried out using blood. The DNA for the CDR3 is TGTGCCAGCAGCGAGGGACATGTCACCCCAGGATCACCCCTCCACTTT. The encoded protein is CASSEGHVTPGSPLHF.